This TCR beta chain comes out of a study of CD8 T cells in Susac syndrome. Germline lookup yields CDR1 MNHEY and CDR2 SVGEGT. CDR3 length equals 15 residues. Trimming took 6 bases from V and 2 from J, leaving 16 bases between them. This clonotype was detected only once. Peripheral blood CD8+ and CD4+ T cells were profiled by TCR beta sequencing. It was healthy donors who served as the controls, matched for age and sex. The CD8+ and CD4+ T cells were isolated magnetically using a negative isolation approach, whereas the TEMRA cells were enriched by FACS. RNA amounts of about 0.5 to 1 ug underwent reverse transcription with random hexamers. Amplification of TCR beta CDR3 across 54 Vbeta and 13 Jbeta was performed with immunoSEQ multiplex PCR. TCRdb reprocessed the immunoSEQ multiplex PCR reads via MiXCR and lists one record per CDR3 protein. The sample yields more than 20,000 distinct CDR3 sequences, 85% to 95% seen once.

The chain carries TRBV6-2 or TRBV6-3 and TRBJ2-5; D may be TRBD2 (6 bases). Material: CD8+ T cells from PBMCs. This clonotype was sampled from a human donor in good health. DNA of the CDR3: TGTGCCAGCAGCCTAGAGGAGGGGCTTCAAGAGACCCAGTACTTC. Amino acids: CASSLEEGLQETQYF.